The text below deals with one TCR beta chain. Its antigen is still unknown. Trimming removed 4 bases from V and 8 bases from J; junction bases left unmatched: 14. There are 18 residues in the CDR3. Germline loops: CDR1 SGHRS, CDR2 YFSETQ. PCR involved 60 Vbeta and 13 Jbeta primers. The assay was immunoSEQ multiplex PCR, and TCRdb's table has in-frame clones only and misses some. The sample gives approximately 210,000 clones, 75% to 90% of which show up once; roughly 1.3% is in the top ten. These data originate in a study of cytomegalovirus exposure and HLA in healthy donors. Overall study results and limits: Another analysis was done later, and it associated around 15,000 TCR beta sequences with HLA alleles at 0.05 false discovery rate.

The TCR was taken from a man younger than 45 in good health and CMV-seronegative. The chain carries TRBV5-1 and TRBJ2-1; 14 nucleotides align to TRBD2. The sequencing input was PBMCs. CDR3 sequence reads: CASSAGTSGSWVSDEQFF. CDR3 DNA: TGCGCCAGCAGCGCCGGGACTAGCGGGAGTTGGGTTTCCGATGAGCAGTTCTTC.